This T cell receptor (beta chain) came from a study of shared clonotypes between healthy human individuals. Findings and caveats of the study: Donors were few, which limited the genetic and exposure-history diversity represented.

A note on this clone: Its target is unknown.

Repertoires were generated with immunoSEQ multiplex PCR, while TCRdb's copy carries only in-frame clones and drops some. There are about 1.1 million clones in the sample; 70% to 80% occur only once, and roughly 0.65% lies in the top ten. Per germline, CDR1 LNHDA and CDR2 SQIVND (reference sequence). The CDR3 is 14 residues long. V was shortened by 5 bases and J by 8 bases, with 18 bases between the two germline ends. The sample comprised memory CD4+ T cells from PBMCs. Subset reported: CD45RA-negative fraction. The source is a man aged 18-30 years in good health. Some clones in this sample may be carry-over from other donors' samples. The V call is TRBV19, the J call TRBJ1-2; D is perhaps TRBD1 (5 bases). CDR3 sequence (DNA): TGTGCCAGTAGTCTCTCAGGGTCATCAAGGGGCTACACCTTC. Protein: CASSLSGSSRGYTF.